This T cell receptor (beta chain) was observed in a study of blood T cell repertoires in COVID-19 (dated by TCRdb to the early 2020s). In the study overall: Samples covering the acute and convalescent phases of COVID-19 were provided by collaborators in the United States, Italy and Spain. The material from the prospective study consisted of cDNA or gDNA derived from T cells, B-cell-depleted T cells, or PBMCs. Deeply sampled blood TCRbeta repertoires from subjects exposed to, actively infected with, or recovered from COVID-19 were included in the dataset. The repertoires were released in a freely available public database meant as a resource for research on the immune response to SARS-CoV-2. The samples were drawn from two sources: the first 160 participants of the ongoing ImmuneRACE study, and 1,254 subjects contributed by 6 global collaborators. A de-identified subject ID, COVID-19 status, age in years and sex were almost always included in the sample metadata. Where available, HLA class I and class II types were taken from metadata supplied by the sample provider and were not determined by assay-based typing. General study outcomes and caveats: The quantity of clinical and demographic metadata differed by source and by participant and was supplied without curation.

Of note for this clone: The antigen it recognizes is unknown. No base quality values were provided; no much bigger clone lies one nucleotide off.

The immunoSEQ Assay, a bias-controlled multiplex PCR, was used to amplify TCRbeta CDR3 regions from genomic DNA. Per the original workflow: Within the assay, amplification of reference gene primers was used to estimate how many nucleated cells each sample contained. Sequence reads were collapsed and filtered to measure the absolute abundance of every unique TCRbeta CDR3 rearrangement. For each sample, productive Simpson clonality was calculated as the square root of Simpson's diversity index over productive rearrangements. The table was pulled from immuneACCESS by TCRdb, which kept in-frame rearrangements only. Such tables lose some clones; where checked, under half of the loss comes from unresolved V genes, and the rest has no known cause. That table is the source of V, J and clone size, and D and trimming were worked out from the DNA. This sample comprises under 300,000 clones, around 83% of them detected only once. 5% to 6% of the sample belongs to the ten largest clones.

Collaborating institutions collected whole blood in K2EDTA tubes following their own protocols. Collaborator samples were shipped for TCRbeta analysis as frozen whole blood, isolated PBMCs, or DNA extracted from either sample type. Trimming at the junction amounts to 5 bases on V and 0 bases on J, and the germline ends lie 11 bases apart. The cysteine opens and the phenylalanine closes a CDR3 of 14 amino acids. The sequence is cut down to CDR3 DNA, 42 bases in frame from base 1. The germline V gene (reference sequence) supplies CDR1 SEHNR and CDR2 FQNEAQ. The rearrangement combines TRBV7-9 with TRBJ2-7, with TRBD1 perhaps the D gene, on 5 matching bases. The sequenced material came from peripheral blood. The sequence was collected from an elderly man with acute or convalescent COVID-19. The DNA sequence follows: TGTGCCAGCAGCGCCCCAGGGCCCTCCTACGAGCAGTACTTC. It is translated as CASSAPGPSYEQYF.